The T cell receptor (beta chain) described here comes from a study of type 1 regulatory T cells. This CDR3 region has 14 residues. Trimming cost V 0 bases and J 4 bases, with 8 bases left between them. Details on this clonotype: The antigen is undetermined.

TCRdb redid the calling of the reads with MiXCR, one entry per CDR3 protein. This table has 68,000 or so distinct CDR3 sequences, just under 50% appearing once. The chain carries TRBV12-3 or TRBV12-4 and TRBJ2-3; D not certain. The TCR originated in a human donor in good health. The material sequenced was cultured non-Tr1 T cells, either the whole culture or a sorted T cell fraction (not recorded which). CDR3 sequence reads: CASSLAQNSDTQYF. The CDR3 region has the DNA TGTGCCAGCAGTTTAGCACAGAACTCAGATACGCAGTATTTT.